This TCR beta chain stems from a study of OX40 agonist ivuxolimab in advanced cancers. Trimming removed 5 bases from V and 3 bases from J, with 17 bases in between. CDR1 and CDR2 (germline): SGHVS, FQNEAQ. The CDR3 has 16 residues. Clones were read by immunoSEQ multiplex PCR, and TCRdb kept only the in-frame ones, dropping some. This sample yields almost 80,000 clones, of which approximately 85% are seen a single time; about 25% belongs to the top ten. The V gene is TRBV7-8, the J gene TRBJ1-3, with TRBD1 as a possible D gene (6 bases). The starting material was CD4+ or CD8+ T cells sorted from blood, obtained in a trial of the OX40 agonist ivuxolimab. The receptor comes from an adult with an advanced solid tumor such as melanoma, head and neck, liver or kidney cancer. CDR3 nucleotides: TGTGCCAGCAGCCATCAACAGGGATGGCTTGGAAACACCATATATTTT. Translating gives CASSHQQGWLGNTIYF. The entire variable domain, with the rest obtained from reference TRBV7-8 and TRBJ1-3, is as follows: GAGVSQSPRYKVAKRGQDVALRCDPISGHVSLFWYQQALGQGPEFLTYFQNEAQLDKSGLPSDRFFAERPEGSVSTLKIQRTQQEDSAVYLCASSHQQGWLGNTIYFGEGSWLTVV.